Given below is one T cell receptor (beta chain) in context. Under the authors' procedure: How many nucleated cells were present was estimated from reference gene primer amplification. Profiling relied on immunoSEQ multiplex PCR, and the TCRdb table lists in-frame clones only, not all of them. Clone size and the V and J calls come from that table; the DNA yielded D and trimming. The sample shows 90,000 to 150,000 clones, roughly 84% of them seen only once. CDR3 length: 16 amino acids. The V end lost 10 bases, the J end lost 4 bases, and 25 bases lay between the germline ends. Germline V gene sequence: CDR1 LNHDA, CDR2 SQIVND (reference sequence). The sample comes from a study of blood T cell repertoires in COVID-19. In the study overall: COVID-19 samples from acute and convalescent phases originated in the United States, Italy and Spain. PBMCs, B-cell-depleted T cells, or T cells were the source of the cDNA or gDNA that made up the material.

The chain uses TRBV19 and TRBJ1-2; a weak D match, TRBD1 (6 bases). Input material: peripheral blood. This TCR came from a man between 60 and 75 years old with acute or convalescent COVID-19. The CDR3 is CATSQWAGDPGYGYTF. DNA for the CDR3: TGTGCCACCTCTCAGTGGGCAGGGGATCCCGGCTATGGCTACACCTTC.